This is a list of T cell receptor beta chains from one sample in a study of blood T cell repertoires in COVID-19. Some clones are missing from TCRdb's copy, which holds only in-frame ones; the method was immunoSEQ multiplex PCR. The sample yields 260,000 or so clones, 88% seen once. The source material was peripheral blood. These TCRs come from a human donor in a cohort sampled during active COVID-19. Each CDR3 is given with its conserved first and last residue. The order of the fields is D gene, clone size, J gene, V gene, CDR3 protein, CDR3 DNA. The D gene is left open where the match is weak. A row's size may be missing; if present it is once, few, many or a size class.

D: NA
size: NA
J: TRBJ1-1
V: TRBV19
CDR3: CASSWATPNTEAFF
DNA: TGTGCCAGTAGTTGGGCTACCCCGAACACTGAAGCTTTCTTT

D: NA
size: NA
J: TRBJ1-2
V: TRBV6-1
CDR3: CASSEALDWRGYTF
DNA: TGTGCCAGCAGTGAAGCGCTCGATTGGAGGGGCTACACCTTC

D: NA
size: NA
J: TRBJ2-2
V: TRBV6-5
CDR3: CASRSDPWELFF
DNA: TGTGCCAGCAGGAGCGACCCTTGGGAGCTGTTTTTT

D: TRBD2
size: few
J: TRBJ2-5
V: TRBV3-1/TRBV3-2
CDR3: CASSHGTSGVGETQYF
DNA: TGTGCCAGCAGCCATGGTACTAGCGGGGTTGGAGAGACCCAGTACTTC

D: TRBD2
size: NA
J: TRBJ2-1
V: TRBV6-4
CDR3: CASSVSGRNNEQFF
DNA: TGTGCCAGCAGTGTTAGCGGGAGGAACAATGAGCAGTTCTTC

D: TRBD1
size: NA
J: TRBJ1-2
V: TRBV12-5
CDR3: CASGRQLQGFNYGYTF
DNA: TGTGCTAGTGGTAGACAACTACAGGGGTTCAACTATGGCTACACCTTC

D: NA
size: NA
J: TRBJ1-5
V: TRBV5-6
CDR3: CASSSLSLRNQPQHF
DNA: TGTGCCAGCAGCTCCCTTAGCCTTCGCAATCAGCCCCAGCATTTT

D: TRBD1
size: NA
J: TRBJ2-2
V: TRBV7-9
CDR3: CASSSRQGGTGELFF
DNA: TGTGCCAGCAGCTCCCGACAGGGCGGGACCGGGGAGCTGTTTTTT

D: NA
size: NA
J: TRBJ2-7
V: TRBV11-2
CDR3: CASSLDLIGAGTYEQYF
DNA: TGTGCCAGCAGCTTAGATCTAATAGGGGCAGGGACCTACGAGCAGTACTTC

D: NA
size: NA
J: TRBJ1-5
V: TRBV12-5
CDR3: CASGLTGWSDQPQHF
DNA: TGTGCTAGTGGTTTGACGGGTTGGTCGGATCAGCCCCAGCATTTT

D: NA
size: NA
J: TRBJ1-5
V: TRBV19
CDR3: CASTQGWAVNQPQHF
DNA: TGTGCCAGTACCCAGGGGTGGGCAGTCAATCAGCCCCAGCATTTT

D: TRBD1
size: NA
J: TRBJ2-7
V: TRBV18
CDR3: CASSPGQNYYEQYF
DNA: TGTGCCAGCTCACCGGGACAGAACTACTACGAGCAGTACTTC

D: NA
size: NA
J: TRBJ2-1
V: TRBV5-3
CDR3: CARSTGHPHYNEQFF
DNA: TGTGCCAGAAGCACTGGACACCCACACTACAATGAGCAGTTCTTC

D: TRBD1
size: NA
J: TRBJ1-6
V: TRBV30
CDR3: CAWSALTGNSPLHF
DNA: TGTGCCTGGAGTGCTTTGACAGGGAATTCACCCCTCCACTTT

D: NA
size: NA
J: TRBJ1-4
V: TRBV6-5
CDR3: CASRLDSINEKLFF
DNA: TGTGCCAGCAGACTGGACAGCATTAATGAAAAACTGTTTTTT

D: TRBD2
size: once
J: TRBJ2-1
V: TRBV6-6
CDR3: CATGTSGGAYNEQFF
DNA: TGTGCCACCGGGACTAGCGGGGGGGCTTACAATGAGCAGTTCTTC

D: NA
size: NA
J: TRBJ2-7
V: TRBV3-1/TRBV3-2
CDR3: CASSQRGGTGRTTSEYF
DNA: TGTGCCAGCAGCCAAAGGGGGGGGACAGGAAGGACTACGAGCGAGTACTTC

D: TRBD1
size: NA
J: TRBJ1-1
V: TRBV5-6
CDR3: CASTPPTGGGTEAFF
DNA: TGTGCCAGCACCCCTCCGACAGGGGGCGGCACTGAAGCTTTCTTT

D: TRBD2
size: NA
J: TRBJ2-3
V: TRBV11-3
CDR3: CASSLGGSGPSTDTQYF
DNA: TGTGCCAGCAGCTTAGGGGGTAGCGGGCCGAGCACAGATACGCAGTATTTT

D: NA
size: NA
J: TRBJ1-1
V: TRBV5-1
CDR3: CASSFGRGPRPNTEAFF
DNA: TGCGCCAGCAGCTTCGGGCGGGGTCCTCGACCCAACACTGAAGCTTTCTTT

D: TRBD2
size: NA
J: TRBJ2-7
V: TRBV15
CDR3: CATKRGGEDEQYF
DNA: TGTGCCACTAAGCGGGGGGGAGAAGACGAGCAGTACTTC

D: TRBD1
size: NA
J: TRBJ2-2
V: TRBV19
CDR3: CASTGTGGPAGELFF
DNA: TGTGCCAGTACCGGGACAGGGGGTCCCGCCGGGGAGCTGTTTTTT

D: NA
size: NA
J: TRBJ1-5
V: TRBV9
CDR3: CASSDRAGINQPQHF
DNA: TGTGCCAGCAGCGACCGAGCGGGTATCAATCAGCCCCAGCATTTT

D: TRBD1
size: NA
J: TRBJ2-7
V: TRBV6-2/TRBV6-3
CDR3: CASSNTGQGARVKEQYF
DNA: TGTGCCAGCAGTAACACCGGACAGGGGGCGCGGGTGAAGGAGCAGTACTTC

D: NA
size: NA
J: TRBJ1-2
V: TRBV28
CDR3: CASSFELGRRYGYTF
DNA: TGTGCCAGCAGTTTTGAGTTGGGGCGCCGCTATGGCTACACCTTC

D: NA
size: once
J: TRBJ1-4
V: TRBV18
CDR3: CASSAGEANEKLFF
DNA: TGTGCCAGCTCCGCGGGGGAGGCTAATGAAAAACTGTTTTTT

D: NA
size: once
J: TRBJ1-1
V: TRBV6-5
CDR3: CALGGMNTEAFF
DNA: TGTGCTCTGGGAGGTATGAACACTGAAGCTTTCTTT

D: TRBD1
size: NA
J: TRBJ2-7
V: TRBV24-1
CDR3: CATSDAGTVSHEQYF
DNA: TGTGCCACCAGTGATGCCGGGACAGTCAGTCACGAGCAGTACTTC

D: TRBD2
size: NA
J: TRBJ2-3
V: TRBV2
CDR3: CASRGLAVLTDTQYF
DNA: TGTGCCAGCAGGGGACTAGCGGTTCTCACAGATACGCAGTATTTT

D: TRBD2
size: NA
J: TRBJ2-3
V: TRBV5-4
CDR3: CASRDATRGVTDTQYF
DNA: TGTGCCAGCAGGGATGCTACGCGGGGGGTCACCGATACGCAGTATTTT

D: NA
size: NA
J: TRBJ1-3
V: TRBV9
CDR3: CASSVSGFGNTIYF
DNA: TGTGCCAGCAGCGTATCAGGGTTTGGAAACACCATATATTTT

D: TRBD2
size: NA
J: TRBJ2-7
V: TRBV5-8
CDR3: CASSGGGMTLTYEQYF
DNA: TGTGCCAGCAGCGGGGGGGGGATGACTCTTACCTACGAGCAGTACTTC

D: NA
size: NA
J: TRBJ2-5
V: TRBV24-1
CDR3: CATSDSPHRGGAETQYF
DNA: TGTGCCACCAGTGATTCCCCTCACAGGGGCGGGGCGGAGACCCAGTACTTC

D: NA
size: NA
J: TRBJ2-7
V: TRBV7-8
CDR3: CASSRGGGLYNEQYF
DNA: TGTGCCAGCAGCAGAGGAGGAGGGCTATACAACGAGCAGTACTTC

D: TRBD1
size: NA
J: TRBJ1-5
V: TRBV18
CDR3: CASSPATGTGNQPQHF
DNA: TGTGCCAGCTCACCGGCGACAGGGACCGGCAATCAGCCCCAGCATTTT

D: NA
size: NA
J: TRBJ2-7
V: TRBV9
CDR3: CASSGNTFYEQYF
DNA: TGTGCCAGCAGCGGAAACACATTCTACGAGCAGTACTTC

D: TRBD1
size: NA
J: TRBJ1-1
V: TRBV2
CDR3: CASETGDTEAFF
DNA: TGTGCCAGTGAGACAGGGGACACTGAAGCTTTCTTT

D: TRBD2
size: few
J: TRBJ2-7
V: TRBV7-3
CDR3: CASSLSVSGTISEQYF
DNA: TGTGCCAGCAGCTTAAGTGTTAGCGGGACCATATCCGAGCAGTACTTC

D: NA
size: NA
J: TRBJ1-1
V: TRBV7-9
CDR3: CASSPDTEAFF
DNA: TGTGCCAGCAGCCCCGACACTGAAGCTTTCTTT

D: NA
size: NA
J: TRBJ1-4
V: TRBV7-2
CDR3: CASSLVGPGIATNEKLFF
DNA: TGTGCCAGCAGCTTAGTAGGCCCAGGGATAGCAACTAATGAAAAACTGTTTTTT